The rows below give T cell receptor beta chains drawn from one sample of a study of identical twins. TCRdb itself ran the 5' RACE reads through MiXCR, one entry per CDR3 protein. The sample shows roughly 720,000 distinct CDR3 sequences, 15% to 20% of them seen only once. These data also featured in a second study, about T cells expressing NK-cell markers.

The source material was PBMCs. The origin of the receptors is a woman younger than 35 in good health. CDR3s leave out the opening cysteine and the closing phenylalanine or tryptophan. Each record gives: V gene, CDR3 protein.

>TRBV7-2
ASSSGMYNEQF
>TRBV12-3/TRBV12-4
ASSLSGSGDRLLF
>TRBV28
ASSWTSGDEQF
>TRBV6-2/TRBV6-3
ASLSVGEQF
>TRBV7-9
ASSVSSGRSTDTQY
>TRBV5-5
ASSFTGTARYEQY
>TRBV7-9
ASSLVLDTYEQY
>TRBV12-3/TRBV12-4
ASRGGPRAEKLF
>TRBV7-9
ASSPPYRYEQY
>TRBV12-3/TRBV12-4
ASSLQDWGHTQY
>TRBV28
ASSLFGTQAYEQY
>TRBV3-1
ASSSRTGQGRGELF
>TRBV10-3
AIRRAGYEQY
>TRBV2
ASSDSALGYGYT
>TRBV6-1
ASNTGESNTEAF
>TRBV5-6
ASSLAGRAGVNEQY
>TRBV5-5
ASSSSGGAF
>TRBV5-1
ASSYPRGTLDEQY
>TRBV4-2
ASSQVRAGASSYNEQF
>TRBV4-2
ASSQGGVLGGSTDTQY
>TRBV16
ASSQSLSNSPLH
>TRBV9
ASSVASSHEQF
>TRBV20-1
SARRQGVSYEQY
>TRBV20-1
SARRGHRNTEAF
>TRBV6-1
ASDEDRDNQPQH
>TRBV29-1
SVNTNRDYNEQF
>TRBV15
ATSRDYFSGTSYTEAF